This TCR beta chain was retrieved from a study of T cell responses to AZD1222 COVID-19 vaccine. Study results and caveats: Spike was spanned by vaccine-associated CD4 TCRs, which were dominant at 160-218 and 743-854. There were mostly white British donors and more females than males, and clonal diversity was possibly underestimated.

Libraries were prepared by immunoSEQ multiplex PCR; TCRdb keeps only in-frame clonotypes and omits some of them. The sample contains about 150,000 clones, roughly nine tenths of which appear only once. To note about this clone: Antigen: not known.

This CDR3 has 16 amino acids. V lost 1 base and J 0 bases, leaving 12 bases between the germline ends. The V gene's germline CDR1 is LNHDA and CDR2 SQIVND (reference sequence). The starting material was peripheral blood, obtained 28 days after the second AZD1222 dose. This sequence joins TRBV19 and TRBJ1-1; unclear D gene. This sequence originates from an adult who received the AZD1222 COVID-19 vaccine. CDR3 protein: CASSIGVRGMNTEAFF. CDR3 DNA: TGTGCCAGTAGTATAGGAGTCCGGGGAATGAACACTGAAGCTTTCTTT.